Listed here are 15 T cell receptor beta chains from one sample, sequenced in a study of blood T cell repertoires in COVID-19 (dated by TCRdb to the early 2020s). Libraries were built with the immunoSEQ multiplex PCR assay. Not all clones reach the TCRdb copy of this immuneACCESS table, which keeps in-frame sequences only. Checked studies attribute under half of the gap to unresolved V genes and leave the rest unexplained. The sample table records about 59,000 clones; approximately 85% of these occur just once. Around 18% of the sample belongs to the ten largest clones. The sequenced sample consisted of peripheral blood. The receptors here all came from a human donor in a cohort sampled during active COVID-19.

In nucleotides, the CDR3 is TGTGCCAGCTCACCCATACAGGGAACGAATGAAAAACTGTTTTTT. As protein: CASSPIQGTNEKLFF. The chain is built from TRBV18 and TRBJ1-4; D is perhaps TRBD1 (6 bases). The germline V and J ends were trimmed by 3 bases and 5 bases, with 13 bases remaining between them. CDR1 KGHSH and CDR2 LQKENI come from the germline V gene. This CDR3 contains 15 residues.

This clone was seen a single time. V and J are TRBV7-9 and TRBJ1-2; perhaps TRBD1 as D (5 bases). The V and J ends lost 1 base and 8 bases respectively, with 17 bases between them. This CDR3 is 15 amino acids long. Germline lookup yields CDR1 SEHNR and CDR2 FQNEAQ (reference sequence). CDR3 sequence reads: CASSLDGGGYGGYTF. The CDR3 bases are TGTGCCAGCAGCTTAGACGGGGGAGGTTATGGCGGCTACACCTTC. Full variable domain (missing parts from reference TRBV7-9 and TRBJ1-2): DTGVSQNPRHKITKRGQNVTFRCDPISEHNRLYWYRQTLGQGPEFLTYFQNEAQLEKSRLLSDRFSAERPKGSFSTLEIQRTEQGDSAMYLCASSLDGGGYGGYTFGSGTRLTVV.

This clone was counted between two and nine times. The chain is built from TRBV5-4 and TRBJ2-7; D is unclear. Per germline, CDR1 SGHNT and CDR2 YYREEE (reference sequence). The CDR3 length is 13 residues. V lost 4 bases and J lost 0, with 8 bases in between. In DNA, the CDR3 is TGTGCCAGCAGCGCGGCTTCCTCCTACGAGCAGTACTTC. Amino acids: CASSAASSYEQYF.

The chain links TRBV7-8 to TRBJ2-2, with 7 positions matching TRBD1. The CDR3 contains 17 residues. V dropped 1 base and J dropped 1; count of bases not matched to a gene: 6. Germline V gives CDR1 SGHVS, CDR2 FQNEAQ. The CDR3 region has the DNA TGTGCCAGCAGCTTAGAAGAAGGGGACAGGAACACCGGGGAGCTGTTTTTT. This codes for CASSLEEGDRNTGELFF.

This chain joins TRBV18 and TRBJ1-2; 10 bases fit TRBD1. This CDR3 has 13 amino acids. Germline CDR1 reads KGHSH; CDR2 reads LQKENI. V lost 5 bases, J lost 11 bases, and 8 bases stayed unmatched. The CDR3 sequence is CASSSTGTGAYTF. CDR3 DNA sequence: TGTGCCAGCTCATCTACGGGGACAGGGGCTTACACCTTC.

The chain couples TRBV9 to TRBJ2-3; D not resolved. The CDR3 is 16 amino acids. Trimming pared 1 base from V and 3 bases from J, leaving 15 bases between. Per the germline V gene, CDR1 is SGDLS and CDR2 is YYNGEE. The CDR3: CASSVIERGRTDTQYF. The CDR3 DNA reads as TGTGCCAGCAGCGTAATTGAGAGAGGCAGAACAGATACGCAGTATTTT. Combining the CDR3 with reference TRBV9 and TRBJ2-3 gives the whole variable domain DSGVTQTPKHLITATGQRVTLRCSPRSGDLSVYWYQQSLDQGLQFLIQYYNGEERAKGNILERFSAQQFPDLHSELNLSSLELGDSALYFCASSVIERGRTDTQYFGPGTRLTVL.

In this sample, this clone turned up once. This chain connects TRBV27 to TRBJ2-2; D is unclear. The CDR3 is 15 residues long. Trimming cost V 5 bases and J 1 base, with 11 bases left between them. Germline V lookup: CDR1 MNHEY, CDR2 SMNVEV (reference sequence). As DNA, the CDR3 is TGTGCCAGCAGTCTGAATCCAGGGAACACCGGGGAGCTGTTTTTT. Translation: CASSLNPGNTGELFF.

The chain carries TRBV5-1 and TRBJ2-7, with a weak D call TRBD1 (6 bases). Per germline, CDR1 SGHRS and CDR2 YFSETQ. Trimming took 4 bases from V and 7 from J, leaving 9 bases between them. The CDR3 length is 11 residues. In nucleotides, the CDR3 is TGCGCCAGCAGCGGAGACAGGGAGCAGTACTTC. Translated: CASSGDREQYF.

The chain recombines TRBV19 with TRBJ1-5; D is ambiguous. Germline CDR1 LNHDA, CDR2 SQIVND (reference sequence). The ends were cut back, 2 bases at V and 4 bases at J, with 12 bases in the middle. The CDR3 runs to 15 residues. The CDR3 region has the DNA TGTGCCAGTAGTATAATGGGGAGGGCAAATCAGCCCCAGCATTTT. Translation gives CASSIMGRANQPQHF. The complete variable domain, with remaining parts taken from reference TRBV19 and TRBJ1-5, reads DGGITQSPKYLFRKEGQNVTLSCEQNLNHDAMYWYRQDPGQGLRLIYYSQIVNDFQKGDIAEGYSVSREKKESFPLTVTSAQKNPTAFYLCASSIMGRANQPQHFGDGTRLSIL.

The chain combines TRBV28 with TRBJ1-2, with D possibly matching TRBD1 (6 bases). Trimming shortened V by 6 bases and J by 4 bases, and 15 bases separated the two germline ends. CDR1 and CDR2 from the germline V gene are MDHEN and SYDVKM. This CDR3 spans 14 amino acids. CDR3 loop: CASRDGGAGYGYTF. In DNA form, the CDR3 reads TGTGCCAGCAGGGACGGGGGGGCAGGCTATGGCTACACCTTC.

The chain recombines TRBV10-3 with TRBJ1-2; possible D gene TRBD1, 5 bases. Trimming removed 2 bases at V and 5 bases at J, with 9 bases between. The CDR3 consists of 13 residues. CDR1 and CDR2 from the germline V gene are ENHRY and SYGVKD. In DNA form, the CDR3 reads TGTGCCATCAGTGAGGCACAGGAGTATGGCTACACCTTC. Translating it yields CAISEAQEYGYTF.

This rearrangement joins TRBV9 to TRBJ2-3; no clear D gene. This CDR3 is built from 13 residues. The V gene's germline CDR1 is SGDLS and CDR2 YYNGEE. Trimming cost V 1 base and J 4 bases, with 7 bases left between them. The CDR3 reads CASSVLSADTQYF. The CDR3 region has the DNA TGTGCCAGCAGCGTACTCTCGGCAGATACGCAGTATTTT.

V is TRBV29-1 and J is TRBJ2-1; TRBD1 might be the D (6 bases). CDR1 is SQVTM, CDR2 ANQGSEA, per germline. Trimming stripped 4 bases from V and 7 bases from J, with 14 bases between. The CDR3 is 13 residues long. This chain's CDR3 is CSVGAGEWNEQFF. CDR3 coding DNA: TGCAGCGTTGGGGCAGGGGAGTGGAATGAGCAGTTCTTC.

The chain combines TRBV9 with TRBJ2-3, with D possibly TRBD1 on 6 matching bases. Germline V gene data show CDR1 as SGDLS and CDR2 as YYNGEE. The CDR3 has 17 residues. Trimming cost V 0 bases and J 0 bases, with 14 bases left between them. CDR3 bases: TGTGCCAGCAGCGTAGGGGTAAGACAGGTCAGCACAGATACGCAGTATTTT. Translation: CASSVGVRQVSTDTQYF.

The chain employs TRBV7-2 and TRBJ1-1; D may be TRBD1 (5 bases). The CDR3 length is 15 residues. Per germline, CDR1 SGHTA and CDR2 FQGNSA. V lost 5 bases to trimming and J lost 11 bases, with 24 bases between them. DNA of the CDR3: TGTGCCAGCAGCCCGCGGGGGACGGCTAATGTCCGGGCTTTCTTT. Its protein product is CASSPRGTANVRAFF.